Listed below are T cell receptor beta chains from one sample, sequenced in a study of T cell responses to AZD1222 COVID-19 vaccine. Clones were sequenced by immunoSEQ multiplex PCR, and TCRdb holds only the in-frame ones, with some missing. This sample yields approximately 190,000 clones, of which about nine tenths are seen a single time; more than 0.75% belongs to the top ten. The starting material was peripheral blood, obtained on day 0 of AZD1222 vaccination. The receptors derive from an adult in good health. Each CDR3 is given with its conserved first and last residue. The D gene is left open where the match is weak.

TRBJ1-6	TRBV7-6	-	TGTGCCAGCAGCTTAGATAAGGGTTCACCCCTCCACTTT	CASSLDKGSPLHF
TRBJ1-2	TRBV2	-	TGTGCCAGCAGAGGGGGGGACCCTAACTATGGCTACACCTTC	CASRGGDPNYGYTF
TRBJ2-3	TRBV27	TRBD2	TGTGCCAGCAGTTTCAGCAGCGGGGGCTACACAGATACGCAGTATTTT	CASSFSSGGYTDTQYF
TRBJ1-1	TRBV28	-	TGTGCCAGCAGTTTGGTGCAGAAGAACACTGAAGCTTTCTTT	CASSLVQKNTEAFF
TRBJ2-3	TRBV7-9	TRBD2	TGTGCCAGCAGCTTGACTAGCGGGGGGGCAGCAACGCAGTATTTT	CASSLTSGGAATQYF
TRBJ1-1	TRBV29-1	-	TGCAGCGTTGGACCTGGGTGGGGTATGAACACTGAAGCTTTCTTT	CSVGPGWGMNTEAFF
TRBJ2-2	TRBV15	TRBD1	TGTGCCACCAGCAGGGACAGGGGCTGGAACACCGGGGAGCTGTTTTTT	CATSRDRGWNTGELFF
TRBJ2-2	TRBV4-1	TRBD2	TGCGCCAGCAGCCTCAACCCTAGCGGGGGGGTCGGGACTAGCGGCCAGGGTCTGTTTTTT	CASSLNPSGGVGTSGQGLFF
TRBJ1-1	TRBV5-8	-	TGTGCCAGCAGCTACCTCCTACCTGAAGCTTTCTTT	CASSYLLPEAFF
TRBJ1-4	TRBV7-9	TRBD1	TGTGCCAGCAATCGACAGGGGGGTGGTGAAAAACTGTTTTTT	CASNRQGGGEKLFF
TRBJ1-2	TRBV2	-	TGTGCCAGCAGTACCCGCAGGGAAAGCTATGGCTACACCTTC	CASSTRRESYGYTF
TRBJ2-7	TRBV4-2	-	TGTGCCAGCAGCCAAGATGTCAGGGGCTACTCCTACGAGCAGTACTTC	CASSQDVRGYSYEQYF
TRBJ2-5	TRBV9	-	TGTGCCAGCAGCGGAACCGGGACTGCTAACCCCCACCAAGAGACCCAGTACTTC	CASSGTGTANPHQETQYF
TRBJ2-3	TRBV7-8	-	TGTGCCAGCAGCTCCAGGAGGGGAGCTAGCACAGATACGCAGTATTTT	CASSSRRGASTDTQYF
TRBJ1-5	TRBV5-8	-	TGTGCCAGCAGTTCCGATTATAGCAATCAGCCCCAGCATTTT	CASSSDYSNQPQHF
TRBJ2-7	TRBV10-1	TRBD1	TGCGCCAGCAGTGGACAGGGTTACGAGCAGTACTTC	CASSGQGYEQYF